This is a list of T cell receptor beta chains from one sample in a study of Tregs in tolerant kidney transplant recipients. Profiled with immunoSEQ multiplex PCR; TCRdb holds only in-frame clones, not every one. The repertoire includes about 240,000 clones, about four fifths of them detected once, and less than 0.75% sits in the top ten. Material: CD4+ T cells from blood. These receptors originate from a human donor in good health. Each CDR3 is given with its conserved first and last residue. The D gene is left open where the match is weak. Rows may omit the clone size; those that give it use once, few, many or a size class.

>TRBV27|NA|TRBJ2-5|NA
TGTGCCAGCAGTCTCCTCGGAGAGACCCAGTACTTC
CASSLLGETQYF
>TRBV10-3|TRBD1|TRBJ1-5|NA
TGTGCCATCAGCTCGACAGGGGACAATCAGCCCCAGCATTTT
CAISSTGDNQPQHF
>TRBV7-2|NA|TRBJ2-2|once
TGTGCCAGCAGCTTAGTTTACACCAGCCCCGGGGAGCTGTTTTTT
CASSLVYTSPGELFF
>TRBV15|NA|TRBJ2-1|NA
TGCGCCACCAGCAGACGACCAGGGGAGGGAAGTATTGTAAATGAGCAGTTCTTC
CATSRRPGEGSIVNEQFF
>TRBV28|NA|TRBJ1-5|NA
TGTGCCAGCAGCCGTACAGGAGCTAGCAATCAGCCCCAGCATTTT
CASSRTGASNQPQHF
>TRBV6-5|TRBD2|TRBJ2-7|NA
TGTGCCAGCAGTTCCCCGGGGGGGGACTCCTACGAGCAGTACTTC
CASSSPGGDSYEQYF
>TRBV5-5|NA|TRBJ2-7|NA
TGTGCCAGCAGCTTTGAGATGCCCTGGGTCTTTTCCTACGAGCAGTACTTC
CASSFEMPWVFSYEQYF
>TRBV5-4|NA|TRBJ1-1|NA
TGTGCCAGCAGCTCCCCCAGGGGTGCTGAAGCTTTCTTT
CASSSPRGAEAFF
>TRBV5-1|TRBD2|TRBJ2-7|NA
TGCGCCAGCAGCTTGGCGGTGGGAGGGCAATACGAGCAGTACTTC
CASSLAVGGQYEQYF
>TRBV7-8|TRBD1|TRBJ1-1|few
TGTGCCAGCAGTGGGACAGGATTGAACACTGAAGCTTTCTTT
CASSGTGLNTEAFF
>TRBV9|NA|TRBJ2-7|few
TGTGCCAGCAGCGCCGGGACTTCCCTTACCTACGAGCAGTACTTC
CASSAGTSLTYEQYF
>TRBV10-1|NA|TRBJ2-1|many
TGCGCCAGCAGTCACGACCGGGAGCCCAATGAGCAGTTCTTC
CASSHDREPNEQFF
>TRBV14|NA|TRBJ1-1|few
TGTGCCAGCAGCCAAGTCGAGGAAACTGAAGCTTTCTTT
CASSQVEETEAFF
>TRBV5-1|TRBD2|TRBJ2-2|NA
TGCGCCAGCAGCCAGGTAGCGGGAGAGGCCGGGGAGCTGTTTTTT
CASSQVAGEAGELFF
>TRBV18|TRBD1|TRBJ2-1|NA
TGTGCCAGCTCACCCAGCACCGGGACAGACAATGAGCAGTTCTTC
CASSPSTGTDNEQFF
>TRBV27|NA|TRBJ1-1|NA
TGTGCCAGCAGTCCAGGGCTGTTAATGAACACTGAAGCTTTCTTT
CASSPGLLMNTEAFF
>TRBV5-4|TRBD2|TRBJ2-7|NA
TGTGCCAGCAGCTTCAGACTAGCGGGAAGGTACGAGCAGTACTTC
CASSFRLAGRYEQYF
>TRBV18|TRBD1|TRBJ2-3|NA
TGTGCCAGCTCACTTCGGACAGGGGATGCAGATACGCAGTATTTT
CASSLRTGDADTQYF
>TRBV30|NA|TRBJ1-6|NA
TGTGCCTGGAGTCCGGTCAGCCGAGATAATTCACCCCTCCACTTT
CAWSPVSRDNSPLHF
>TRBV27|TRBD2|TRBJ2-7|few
TGTGCCAGCCTAAGCGGGACCACCTACGAGCAGTACTTC
CASLSGTTYEQYF
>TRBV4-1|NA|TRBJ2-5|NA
TGCGCCAGCAGCCATAGGTGGGGCCCTGGGCAAGAGACCCAGTACTTC
CASSHRWGPGQETQYF
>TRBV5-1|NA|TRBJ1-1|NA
TGCGCCAGCAGCTTGTCGCCGGACAGGAACACTGAAGCTTTCTTT
CASSLSPDRNTEAFF
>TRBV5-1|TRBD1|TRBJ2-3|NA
TGCGCCAGCAGCCGATGGACAGGGGCTAGCACAGATACGCAGTATTTT
CASSRWTGASTDTQYF
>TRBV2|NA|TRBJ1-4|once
TGTGCCAGCAATAGGGAGTGGAGGGAGGAAAAACTGTTTTTT
CASNREWREEKLFF
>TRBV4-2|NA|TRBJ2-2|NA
TGTGCCAGCAGCCGCGCGAGAGAAGTTGTCGGGGAGCTGTTTTTT
CASSRAREVVGELFF
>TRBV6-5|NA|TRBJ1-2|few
TGTGCCAGCAGCCCGGGCGGGGGGTTCGATGGCTACACCTTC
CASSPGGGFDGYTF
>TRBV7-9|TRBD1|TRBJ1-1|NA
TGTGCCAGCAGCTCGGGGACAGGGGGGAACACTGAAGCTTTCTTT
CASSSGTGGNTEAFF
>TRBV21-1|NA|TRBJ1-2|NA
TGTGCCAGCAGCAAACGGGGGCGTGATGGCTACACCTTC
CASSKRGRDGYTF
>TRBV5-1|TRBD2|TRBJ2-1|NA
TGCGCCAGCAGCCCTAGCGGGTGGGCAAATGAGCAGTTCTTC
CASSPSGWANEQFF
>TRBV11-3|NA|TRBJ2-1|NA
TGTGCCAGCAGCTCAGGGTGGTCTTACTACAATGAGCAGTTCTTC
CASSSGWSYYNEQFF
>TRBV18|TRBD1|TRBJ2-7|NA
TGTGCCAGCTCACCCCGACAGGGGGGCCACGAGCAGTACTTC
CASSPRQGGHEQYF
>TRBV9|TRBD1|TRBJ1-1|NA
TGTGCCAGCAGTCCCGGACAGGCCAGTTTGGCTTTCTTT
CASSPGQASLAFF
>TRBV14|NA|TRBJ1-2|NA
TGTGCCAGCAGCCAAGAGAGCTACTATGGCTACACCTTC
CASSQESYYGYTF
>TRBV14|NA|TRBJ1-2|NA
TGTGCCAGCAGCCAAGATCGAGGGTCCTACTGGGTTGGCTACACCTTC
CASSQDRGSYWVGYTF
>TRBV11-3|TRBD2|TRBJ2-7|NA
TGTGCCAGCAGCCCCTCGGGGACTAGCGGGAGAAGGGAGCAGTACTTC
CASSPSGTSGRREQYF
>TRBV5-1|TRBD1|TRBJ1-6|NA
TGCGCCAGCAGCTCCCGGGACAGGGGGCCTAGGGATTCACCCCTCCACTTT
CASSSRDRGPRDSPLHF
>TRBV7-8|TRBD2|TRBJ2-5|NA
TGTGCCAGCAGCTTAAGGGCAGGGACTAACCAAGAGACCCAGTACTTC
CASSLRAGTNQETQYF
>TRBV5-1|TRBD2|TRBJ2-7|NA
TGCGCCAGCAGCTCGGCGGGAGTGGGAGAGCAGTACTTC
CASSSAGVGEQYF
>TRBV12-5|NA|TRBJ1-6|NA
TGTGCTAGTGGTTTGTCCCCCTCTTCACCCCTCCACTTT
CASGLSPSSPLHF
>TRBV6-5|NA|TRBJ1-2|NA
TGTGCCAGCAGTTTTGGAGGCCATGGCTACACCTTC
CASSFGGHGYTF
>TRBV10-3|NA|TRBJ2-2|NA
TGTGCCATCAGTGCCCCACCCGTAGCGAACACCGGGGAGCTGTTTTTT
CAISAPPVANTGELFF
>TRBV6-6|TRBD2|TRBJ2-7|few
TGTGCCAGCAGTTCCCCGGGAGGGCCCTTCGAGCAGTACTTC
CASSSPGGPFEQYF
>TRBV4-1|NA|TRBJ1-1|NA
TGCGCCAGCAGCCAAGACCTAGGGTTTCGGAACACTGAAGCTTTCTTT
CASSQDLGFRNTEAFF
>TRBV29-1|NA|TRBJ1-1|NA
TGCAGCGCCGAGCGCGGGGCGCGAAATGGGGCTTCGGCTTTCTTT
CSAERGARNGASAFF
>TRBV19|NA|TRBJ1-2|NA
TGTGCCAGTCCTTATGGCTACACCTTC
CASPYGYTF
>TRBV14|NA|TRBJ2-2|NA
TGTGCCAGCAGCACCAGGGTCGCCGGGGAGCTGTTTTTT
CASSTRVAGELFF
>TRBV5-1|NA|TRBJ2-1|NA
TGCGCCAGCAGTAGGGGATGGCGCCATGAGCAGTTCTTC
CASSRGWRHEQFF
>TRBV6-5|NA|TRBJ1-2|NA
TGTGCCAGCAGTGAAGTGGGGAATGGCTACACCTTC
CASSEVGNGYTF
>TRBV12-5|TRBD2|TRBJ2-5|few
TGTGCTAGTGGTTATAGCGGGAGTGATCAGGTGGAGACCCAGTACTTC
CASGYSGSDQVETQYF
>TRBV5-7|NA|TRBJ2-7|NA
TGTGCCAGCAGCCCGGGGGGGACAGGGCCCTACGAGCAGTACTTC
CASSPGGTGPYEQYF
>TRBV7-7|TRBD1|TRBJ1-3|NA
TGTGCTAGCAGCTTAGGACAGGGGTTCTCTGGAAACACCATATATTTT
CASSLGQGFSGNTIYF